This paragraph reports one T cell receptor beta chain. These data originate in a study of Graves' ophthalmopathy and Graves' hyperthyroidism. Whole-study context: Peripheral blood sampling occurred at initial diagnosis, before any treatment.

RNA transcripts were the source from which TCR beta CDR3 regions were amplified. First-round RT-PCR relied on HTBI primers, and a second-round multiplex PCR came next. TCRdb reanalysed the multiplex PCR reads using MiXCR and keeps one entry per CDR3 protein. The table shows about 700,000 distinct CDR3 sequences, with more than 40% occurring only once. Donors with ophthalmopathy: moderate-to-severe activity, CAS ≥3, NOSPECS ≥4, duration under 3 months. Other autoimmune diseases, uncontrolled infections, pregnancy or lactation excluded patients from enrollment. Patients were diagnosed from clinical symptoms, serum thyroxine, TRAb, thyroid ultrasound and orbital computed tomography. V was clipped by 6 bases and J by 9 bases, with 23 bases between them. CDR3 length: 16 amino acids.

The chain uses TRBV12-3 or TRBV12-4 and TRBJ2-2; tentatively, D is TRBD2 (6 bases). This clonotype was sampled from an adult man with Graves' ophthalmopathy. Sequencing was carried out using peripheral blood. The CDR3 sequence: CASSTHGGLGTRELFF. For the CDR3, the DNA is TGTGCCAGCAGCACACACGGAGGGCTTGGAACCAGGGAGCTGTTTTTT.